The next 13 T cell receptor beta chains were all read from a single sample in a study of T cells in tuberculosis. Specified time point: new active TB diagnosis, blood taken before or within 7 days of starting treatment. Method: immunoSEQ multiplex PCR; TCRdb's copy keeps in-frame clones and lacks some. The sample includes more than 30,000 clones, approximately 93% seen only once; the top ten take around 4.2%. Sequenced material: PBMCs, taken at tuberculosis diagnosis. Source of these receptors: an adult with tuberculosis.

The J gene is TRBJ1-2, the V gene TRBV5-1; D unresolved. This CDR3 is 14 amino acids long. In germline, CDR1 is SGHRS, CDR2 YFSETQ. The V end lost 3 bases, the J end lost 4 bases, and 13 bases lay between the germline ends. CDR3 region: CASSSNPYRYGYTF. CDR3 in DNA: TGCGCCAGCAGCTCTAACCCGTACCGCTATGGCTACACCTTC.

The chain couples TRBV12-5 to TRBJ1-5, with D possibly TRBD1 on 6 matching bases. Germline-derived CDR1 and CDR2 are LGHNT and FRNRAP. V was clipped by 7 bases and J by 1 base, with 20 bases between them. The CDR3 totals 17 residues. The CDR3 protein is CASAPSGGPRSNQPQHF. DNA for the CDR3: TGTGCTAGTGCCCCATCCGGGGGGCCAAGGAGCAATCAGCCCCAGCATTTT.

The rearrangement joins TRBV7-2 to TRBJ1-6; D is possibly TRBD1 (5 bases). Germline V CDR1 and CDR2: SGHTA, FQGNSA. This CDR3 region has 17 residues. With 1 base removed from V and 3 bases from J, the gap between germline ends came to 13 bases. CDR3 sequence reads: CASSLEGGGFYNSPLHF. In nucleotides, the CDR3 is TGTGCCAGCAGCTTAGAGGGCGGGGGGTTCTATAATTCACCCCTCCACTTT.

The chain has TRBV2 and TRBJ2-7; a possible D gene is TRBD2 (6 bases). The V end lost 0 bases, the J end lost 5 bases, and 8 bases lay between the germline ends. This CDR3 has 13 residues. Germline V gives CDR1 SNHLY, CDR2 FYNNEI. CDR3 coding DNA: TGTGCCAGCAGTGAAGCAGGGAGGAACGAGCAGTACTTC. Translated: CASSEAGRNEQYF.

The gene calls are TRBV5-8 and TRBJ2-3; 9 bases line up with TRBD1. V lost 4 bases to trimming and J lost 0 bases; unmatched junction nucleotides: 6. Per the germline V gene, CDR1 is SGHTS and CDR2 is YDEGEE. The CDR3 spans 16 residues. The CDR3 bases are TGTGCCAGCAGCAAATCACAGGGGGCTAGCACAGATACGCAGTATTTT. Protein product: CASSKSQGASTDTQYF.

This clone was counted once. Written as DNA, the CDR3 is TGTGCCAGCAGTGAATCTAGTCCTTTTGAAGCTTTCTTT. It encodes CASSESSPFEAFF. The V and J genes are TRBV2 and TRBJ1-1; D unresolved. This CDR3 comprises 13 residues. CDR1 and CDR2 (germline): SNHLY, FYNNEI. V gave up 2 bases and J gave up 7 bases, with 11 bases separating them.

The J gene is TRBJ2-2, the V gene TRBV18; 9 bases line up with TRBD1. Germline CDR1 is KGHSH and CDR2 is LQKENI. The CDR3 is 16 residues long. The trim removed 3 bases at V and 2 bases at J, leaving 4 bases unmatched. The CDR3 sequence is CASSPLTGGNTGELFF. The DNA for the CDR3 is TGTGCCAGCTCACCGCTAACAGGGGGCAACACCGGGGAGCTGTTTTTT.

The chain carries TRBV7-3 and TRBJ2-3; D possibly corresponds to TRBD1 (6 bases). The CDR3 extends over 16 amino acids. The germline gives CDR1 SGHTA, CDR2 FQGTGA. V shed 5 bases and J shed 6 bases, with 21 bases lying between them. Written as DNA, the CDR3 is TGTGCCAGCAGCCGAACAGGGAACAGGGCTGGGGATACGCAGTATTTT. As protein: CASSRTGNRAGDTQYF.

The CDR3 DNA reads as TGTGCCAGCAGGAGGGACTACCGGGGGGGTAGCGGCACAGATACGCAGTATTTT. The encoded protein is CASRRDYRGGSGTDTQYF. The rearrangement joins TRBV2 to TRBJ2-3; 8 bases line up with TRBD2. Germline assignment: CDR1 SNHLY and CDR2 FYNNEI. The CDR3 runs to 18 residues. After removal of 6 bases from V and 1 base from J, the junction contained 15 bases not matched to a gene.

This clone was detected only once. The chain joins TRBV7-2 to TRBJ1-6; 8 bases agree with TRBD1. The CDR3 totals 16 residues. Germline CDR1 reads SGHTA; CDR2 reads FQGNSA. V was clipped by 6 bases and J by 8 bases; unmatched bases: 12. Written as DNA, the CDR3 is TGTGCCAGCAGATCGCAGGGGGCGAGTCTCCATTCACCCCTCCACTTT. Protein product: CASRSQGASLHSPLHF.

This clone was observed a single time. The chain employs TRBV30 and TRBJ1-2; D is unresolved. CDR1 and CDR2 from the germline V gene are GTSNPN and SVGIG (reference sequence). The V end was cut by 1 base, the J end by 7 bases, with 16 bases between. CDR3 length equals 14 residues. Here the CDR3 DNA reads TGTGCCTGGAGTGGCCGGCCACTCCGGGGTGGCTACACCTTC. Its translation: CAWSGRPLRGGYTF.

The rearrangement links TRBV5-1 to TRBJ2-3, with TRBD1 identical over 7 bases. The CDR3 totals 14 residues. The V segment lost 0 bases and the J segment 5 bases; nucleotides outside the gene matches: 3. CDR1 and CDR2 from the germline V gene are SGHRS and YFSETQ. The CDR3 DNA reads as TGCGCCAGCAGCTTGGGGGACAGTAAAGATACGCAGTATTTT. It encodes CASSLGDSKDTQYF.

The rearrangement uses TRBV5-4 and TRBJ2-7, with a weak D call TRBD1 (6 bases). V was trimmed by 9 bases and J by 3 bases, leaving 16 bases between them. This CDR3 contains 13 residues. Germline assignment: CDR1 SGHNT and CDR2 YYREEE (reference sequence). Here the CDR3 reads CATSRGQNYEQYF. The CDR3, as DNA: TGTGCCACCTCCCGTGGACAGAACTACGAGCAGTACTTC.